The clone carrying this T cell receptor (beta chain) was recorded at least ten times. TCR beta CDR3 regions were amplified from RNA transcripts. First-round RT-PCR with HTBI primers preceded a second-round multiplex PCR. TCRdb analysed the multiplex PCR reads with MiXCR anew, one entry per CDR3 protein. The table includes hundreds of thousands of distinct CDR3 sequences, about 21% detected once. The CDR3 is 19 amino acids. Germline V CDR1 and CDR2: MNHEY, SVGEGT. The ends were cut back, 0 bases at V and 3 bases at J, with 21 bases in the middle. The sample comes from a study of Graves' ophthalmopathy and Graves' hyperthyroidism.

This TCR derives from a woman aged 18 to 35 with stable Graves' hyperthyroidism. The sequencing input was peripheral blood. The chain couples TRBV6-2 or TRBV6-3 to TRBJ1-5; D gene ambiguous. The chain's CDR3 is CASSYSRPIREVDNQPQHF. The CDR3 DNA follows: TGTGCCAGCAGTTACTCGAGGCCTATCCGGGAAGTTGACAATCAGCCCCAGCATTTT.